Presented here are 19 T cell receptor beta chains from one specimen sequenced in a study of blood T cell repertoires in COVID-19. TCRdb keeps only in-frame clones here, not all; method: immunoSEQ multiplex PCR. The repertoire includes some 97,000 clones, around 88% of them detected once, and about 5% sits in the top ten. The material sequenced was peripheral blood. The receptors come from a human donor in a cohort sampled during active COVID-19.

V usage is TRBV28 and J usage is TRBJ2-5, with 8 nucleotides matching TRBD2. The V segment lost 3 bases and the J segment 5 bases; nucleotides outside the gene matches: 11. Germline loops: CDR1 MDHEN, CDR2 SYDVKM. This CDR3 is 16 amino acids long. The CDR3 DNA reads TGTGCCAGCAGTTTTTGGAGCGGGAGTTCGTCGGAGACCCAGTACTTC. Translating gives CASSFWSGSSSETQYF.

V and J are TRBV6-5 and TRBJ2-7; 7 bases fit TRBD2. The CDR3 covers 15 residues. Looked up from germline, CDR1 is MNHEY and CDR2 is SVGAGI. Trimming removed 5 bases from V and 4 bases from J; junction bases left unmatched: 11. CDR3 coding DNA: TGTGCCAGCAGTCTCCAGGCGGGAGAGACTTACGAGCAGTACTTC. Protein product: CASSLQAGETYEQYF.

This rearrangement joins TRBV5-4 to TRBJ2-7, with TRBD1 matching over 9 bases. The CDR3 consists of 13 residues. The germline CDR1 and CDR2 sequences are SGHNT and YYREEE (reference sequence). The ends lost 7 bases at V and 5 bases at J; junction bases unmatched: 7. This CDR3 is CASRDRAFDEQYF. As DNA, the CDR3 is TGTGCCAGCCGGGACAGGGCGTTCGACGAGCAGTACTTC.

The chain employs TRBV19 and TRBJ2-7; 7 bases match TRBD2. CDR1 LNHDA and CDR2 SQIVND come from the germline V gene (reference sequence). CDR3 length: 15 amino acids. V trimming: 3 bases; J trimming: 4 bases; junction bases outside the gene matches: 9. CDR3: CASSISTGGGYEQYF. CDR3 coding DNA: TGTGCCAGTAGTATCTCGACGGGAGGAGGTTACGAGCAGTACTTC.

The chain is built from TRBV19 and TRBJ2-3, with D possibly matching TRBD2 (7 bases). Trimming took 6 bases from V and 7 from J, leaving 14 bases between them. CDR3 length: 13 residues. Germline lookup yields CDR1 LNHDA and CDR2 SQIVND (reference sequence). The CDR3 DNA sequence: TGTGCCAGTAGGGGGAGGGGGGGAAATACGCAGTATTTT. Protein product: CASRGRGGNTQYF.

The V call is TRBV19, the J call TRBJ2-5; 16 nucleotides align to TRBD2. This CDR3 has 16 residues. Looked up from germline, CDR1 is LNHDA and CDR2 is SQIVND (reference sequence). V lost 5 bases to trimming and J lost 3 bases; unmatched junction nucleotides: 3. In nucleotides, the CDR3 is TGTGCCAGTAGTCCAGGGACTAGCGGGAGGGAAGAGACCCAGTACTTC. Its protein product is CASSPGTSGREETQYF.

The gene calls are TRBV4-1 and TRBJ2-1, with TRBD2 identical over 11 bases. The CDR3 loop spans 16 amino acids. After removal of 3 bases from V and 9 bases from J, the junction contained 10 bases not matched to a gene. Germline V gene sequence: CDR1 MGHRA, CDR2 YSYEKL. CDR3 sequence: CASSQAALAGVGEQFF. The DNA of the CDR3 is TGCGCCAGCAGCCAGGCGGCACTAGCGGGAGTTGGTGAGCAGTTCTTC.

The genes are TRBV29-1 and TRBJ2-1; 8 bases align to TRBD2. The V gene end was trimmed by 6 bases and the J gene end by 1 base; junction bases not matched to a gene: 17. The CDR3 has 18 amino acids. Germline V lookup: CDR1 SQVTM, CDR2 ANQGSEA. CDR3 bases: TGCAGCGTGTCCCCTCCCGATGCGGGAGGAGTATCCTACAATGAGCAGTTCTTC. This gives the protein CSVSPPDAGGVSYNEQFF.

This clone was recorded a few times. The chain links TRBV30 to TRBJ1-6; TRBD1 agrees at 8 bases. Germline V gene sequence: CDR1 GTSNPN, CDR2 SVGIG (reference sequence). The trim removed 0 bases at V and 12 bases at J, leaving 4 bases unmatched. There are 13 residues in the CDR3. Here the CDR3 reads CAWSVDRGQPLHF. The CDR3 nucleotides are TGTGCCTGGAGTGTTGACAGGGGTCAACCCCTCCACTTT.

The chain is built from TRBV7-3 and TRBJ2-7; D is unclear. Germline CDR1 SGHTA, CDR2 FQGTGA. CDR3 length equals 13 residues. The V end was cut by 2 bases, the J end by 3 bases, with 8 bases between. CDR3 nucleotides: TGTGCCAGCAGCTTACACCCTAACTACGAGCAGTACTTC. Protein sequence: CASSLHPNYEQYF.

The chain combines TRBV5-1 with TRBJ1-4; TRBD1 matches at 7 bases. This CDR3 contains 15 residues. Trimming at V came to 6 bases and at J to 0 bases, leaving 5 bases not matched to a gene. In germline, CDR1 is SGHRS, CDR2 YFSETQ. CDR3 DNA: TGCGCCAGCAAGGAAGGACAGGCAACTAATGAAAAACTGTTTTTT. Protein: CASKEGQATNEKLFF.

This clone was found a few times. The chain has TRBV3-1 (or the pseudogene TRBV3-2) and TRBJ2-6; D not certain. Germline V gene sequence: CDR1 LGHDT, CDR2 YNNKEL (reference sequence). CDR3 length: 15 residues. V lost 5 bases, J lost 0 bases, and 8 bases lay in between. For the CDR3, the DNA is TGTGCCAGCAGCAAGCTTTCCTCTGGGGCCAACGTCCTGACTTTC. It is translated as CASSKLSSGANVLTF.

The V call is TRBV4-1, the J call TRBJ1-2; maybe TRBD1 (6 bases). Germline V gene sequence: CDR1 MGHRA, CDR2 YSYEKL. The CDR3 runs to 15 residues. The V and J ends lost 1 base and 4 bases respectively, with 13 bases between them. The CDR3 DNA reads TGCGCCAGCAGCCAAGGGAGCTCAGGGGCCTATGGCTACACCTTC. Protein sequence: CASSQGSSGAYGYTF.

The chain employs TRBV6-4 and TRBJ2-5; 8 bases align to TRBD2. The V gene's germline CDR1 is MRHNA and CDR2 SNTAGT. V was pared by 5 bases and J by 2 bases, with 13 bases of the junction left unmatched. The CDR3 spans 17 residues. The CDR3 bases are TGTGCCAGCAGTCGGACTAGCTTCGAACGCTTACAAGAGACCCAGTACTTC. Translated, it gives CASSRTSFERLQETQYF.

This clone turned up a few times. The gene calls are TRBV28 and TRBJ2-7, with 7 nucleotides matching TRBD1. The CDR3 loop spans 13 amino acids. J was trimmed by 2 bases and V by 5 bases; bases with no gene match: 3. Germline assignment: CDR1 MDHEN and CDR2 SYDVKM. CDR3 in DNA: TGTGCCAGCAGTCGACAGGGCCCCTACGAGCAGTACTTC. This encodes CASSRQGPYEQYF.

The sample holds a few counts of this clone. The CDR3 here is CASSQVSGTGGYEQYF. In DNA, the CDR3 is TGTGCCAGCAGCCAAGTTTCCGGGACAGGGGGCTACGAGCAGTACTTC. V and J are TRBV3-1 (or the pseudogene TRBV3-2) and TRBJ2-7, with 11 bases aligning to TRBD1. This CDR3 spans 16 amino acids. The V and J ends lost 1 base and 3 bases, in that order; junction bases with no gene match: 5. Germline CDR1 LGHDT, CDR2 YNNKEL (reference sequence).

This clone was recorded once. The rearrangement links TRBV19 to TRBJ1-6; D perhaps matches TRBD1 (6 bases). Deletions cut 6 bases from V and 13 bases from J, with 19 bases between. The CDR3 runs 14 residues. CDR1 and CDR2 (germline): LNHDA, SQIVND (reference sequence). The CDR3 region is CASRHTGTPLPLHF. The CDR3, as DNA: TGTGCCAGTAGACACACCGGGACACCACTTCCCCTCCACTTT. Filled out from reference TRBV19 and TRBJ1-6, the complete variable domain reads DGGITQSPKYLFRKEGQNVTLSCEQNLNHDAMYWYRQDPGQGLRLIYYSQIVNDFQKGDIAEGYSVSREKKESFPLTVTSAQKNPTAFYLCASRHTGTPLPLHFGNGTRLTVT.

The chain couples TRBV15 to TRBJ1-1; the D gene is possibly TRBD1 (5 bases). Trimming took 1 base from V and 4 from J, leaving 10 bases between them. The CDR3 contains 14 residues. Germline CDR1 is LNHNV and CDR2 is YYDKDF (reference sequence). The CDR3 loop reads CATSRVQGVTEAFF. The CDR3, as DNA: TGTGCCACCAGCAGAGTACAAGGGGTCACTGAAGCTTTCTTT.

The V gene is TRBV7-9, the J gene TRBJ2-1; 13 positions match TRBD2. CDR3 size: 16 residues. The V segment lost 0 bases and the J segment 8 bases; nucleotides outside the gene matches: 4. The germline V gene encodes CDR1 SEHNR and CDR2 FQNEAQ (reference sequence). CDR3 in amino acids: CASSLAGTSGTDEQFF. The DNA of the CDR3 is TGTGCCAGCAGCTTAGCCGGGACTAGCGGGACTGATGAGCAGTTCTTC.